This TCR beta chain was identified during a study of T cell repertoires in aging, cancer and after chemotherapy. Study-level background: Six age groups, ranging from 30 or younger to 70 or older, included the donors. The study's findings and limits: Rebound thymic output was suggested by rising median generation probability during chemotherapy in each cancer cohort. Compared with age-matched healthy donors, untreated hematological or solid cancer patients showed higher blood TCR clonality.

The CDR3 runs 14 residues. Germline V CDR1 and CDR2: SQVTM, ANQGSEA. V trimming: 6 bases; J trimming: 5 bases; junction bases outside the gene matches: 8. Rearranged V-D-J TRB sequences were amplified with a mixed TRB-A/B primer pool. TCRdb redid the calling of the multiplex PCR reads with MiXCR, one entry per CDR3 protein. The sample has roughly 1,400 distinct CDR3 sequences; 55% to 65% are singletons. Amplification of TCR beta used genomic DNA extracted from peripheral blood. With regard to this clonotype: As yet, its antigen is unknown.

This TCR was recovered from a human donor with a blood cancer. Sample: blood. This chain connects TRBV29-1 to TRBJ2-2; 8 bases fit TRBD1. The CDR3 bases are TGCAGCGTCGACCCAGGGGGCGGGACCGGGGAGCTGTTTTTT. This translates into CSVDPGGGTGELFF.